These T cell receptor beta chains were read from a single sample in a study of cytomegalovirus exposure and HLA in healthy donors. Data came from immunoSEQ multiplex PCR; TCRdb stores just in-frame clones and leaves some out. Of 150,000 to 200,000 clones listed, 91% are singletons. Specimen: PBMCs. The receptors come from a woman aged 18 to 35 in good health and CMV-seropositive. Each CDR3 is given with its conserved first and last residue. Each record gives: J gene, clone size, D gene, V gene, CDR3 protein, CDR3 DNA. The D gene is left open where the match is weak. Clone size is not always given. Where it is, it says once, few, many or a class for expanded clones.

j_gene: TRBJ1-6; abundance: -; d_gene: -; v_gene: TRBV19; CDR3aa: CASSIQGVDSPLHF; CDR3nt: TGTGCCAGTAGTATTCAGGGTGTGGATTCACCCCTCCACTTT
j_gene: TRBJ2-7; abundance: -; d_gene: -; v_gene: TRBV11-1; CDR3aa: CASSSGVYEQYF; CDR3nt: TGTGCCAGCAGCTCCGGGGTCTACGAGCAGTACTTC
j_gene: TRBJ2-3; abundance: -; d_gene: -; v_gene: TRBV4-1; CDR3aa: CASSQSRGDTQYF; CDR3nt: TGCGCCAGCAGCCAATCCAGGGGAGATACGCAGTATTTT
j_gene: TRBJ2-6; abundance: -; d_gene: TRBD1; v_gene: TRBV15; CDR3aa: CATLNQGAHSGANVLTF; CDR3nt: TGTGCCACCCTTAACCAGGGGGCCCACTCTGGGGCCAACGTCCTGACTTTC
j_gene: TRBJ2-1; abundance: -; d_gene: -; v_gene: TRBV7-2; CDR3aa: CASSAQRMSSYNEQFF; CDR3nt: TGTGCCAGCAGCGCCCAGCGAATGAGCTCCTACAATGAGCAGTTCTTC
j_gene: TRBJ2-1; abundance: -; d_gene: TRBD1; v_gene: TRBV5-1; CDR3aa: CASSPGQGRQFF; CDR3nt: TGCGCCAGCAGCCCCGGACAGGGCAGGCAGTTCTTC
j_gene: TRBJ1-2; abundance: few; d_gene: -; v_gene: TRBV5-6; CDR3aa: CASSLDRAYGYTF; CDR3nt: TGTGCCAGCAGCTTGGACAGGGCTTATGGCTACACCTTC
j_gene: TRBJ2-7; abundance: -; d_gene: TRBD1; v_gene: TRBV6-6; CDR3aa: CASRSGQGYEQYF; CDR3nt: TGTGCCAGCAGGTCCGGACAGGGCTACGAGCAGTACTTC
j_gene: TRBJ2-2; abundance: once; d_gene: -; v_gene: TRBV29-1; CDR3aa: CSVDRSNTGELFF; CDR3nt: TGCAGCGTTGACAGGTCGAACACCGGGGAGCTGTTTTTT
j_gene: TRBJ2-5; abundance: -; d_gene: -; v_gene: TRBV13; CDR3aa: CASSPYSASYQETQYF; CDR3nt: TGTGCCAGCAGCCCTTACAGTGCCTCGTACCAAGAGACCCAGTACTTC
j_gene: TRBJ2-7; abundance: -; d_gene: -; v_gene: TRBV6-5; CDR3aa: CASSYRESYEQYF; CDR3nt: TGTGCCAGCAGTTACAGGGAGTCCTACGAGCAGTACTTC
j_gene: TRBJ2-3; abundance: once; d_gene: TRBD1; v_gene: TRBV15; CDR3aa: CATSSGPWDRHTDTQYF; CDR3nt: TGTGCCACCAGCAGTGGACCCTGGGACAGGCACACAGATACGCAGTATTTT
j_gene: TRBJ2-4; abundance: once; d_gene: TRBD1; v_gene: TRBV4-1; CDR3aa: CASSRDVDRANAKNIQYF; CDR3nt: TGCGCCAGCAGCCGAGATGTGGACAGGGCAAATGCCAAAAACATTCAGTACTTC
j_gene: TRBJ1-2; abundance: -; d_gene: TRBD1; v_gene: TRBV5-1; CDR3aa: CASSRGQGDYGYTF; CDR3nt: TGCGCCAGCAGCCGCGGACAGGGTGATTATGGCTACACCTTC
j_gene: TRBJ1-2; abundance: -; d_gene: TRBD1; v_gene: TRBV27; CDR3aa: CASSPSFLGQGYGYTF; CDR3nt: TGTGCCAGCAGTCCCTCCTTTCTGGGACAGGGGTATGGCTACACCTTC
j_gene: TRBJ1-1; abundance: -; d_gene: -; v_gene: TRBV18; CDR3aa: CASSPQDVNTEAFF; CDR3nt: TGTGCCAGCTCACCGCAGGATGTGAACACTGAAGCTTTCTTT
j_gene: TRBJ1-3; abundance: -; d_gene: -; v_gene: TRBV19; CDR3aa: CASSLAGIGNTIYF; CDR3nt: TGTGCCAGTTCCCTTGCGGGCATTGGAAACACCATATATTTT
j_gene: TRBJ1-2; abundance: -; d_gene: TRBD1; v_gene: TRBV27; CDR3aa: CASRATGTRGYTF; CDR3nt: TGTGCCAGCAGAGCGACAGGGACTAGGGGCTACACCTTC
j_gene: TRBJ2-7; abundance: once; d_gene: TRBD1; v_gene: TRBV6-1; CDR3aa: CASRRQGAPSVEQYF; CDR3nt: TGTGCCAGCAGGAGACAGGGTGCCCCCTCCGTCGAGCAGTACTTC
j_gene: TRBJ2-3; abundance: -; d_gene: TRBD2; v_gene: TRBV28; CDR3aa: CASSSPGLAGGDTQYF; CDR3nt: TGTGCCAGCAGTTCCCCGGGACTAGCGGGAGGTGATACGCAGTATTTT
j_gene: TRBJ2-7; abundance: -; d_gene: TRBD1; v_gene: TRBV6-5; CDR3aa: CASGNRGPYEQYF; CDR3nt: TGTGCCAGCGGCAACAGGGGGCCCTACGAGCAGTACTTC
j_gene: TRBJ1-3; abundance: -; d_gene: TRBD1; v_gene: TRBV6-1; CDR3aa: CASRTGGSGNTIYF; CDR3nt: TGTGCCAGCAGGACAGGGGGCTCTGGAAACACCATATATTTT
j_gene: TRBJ2-6; abundance: -; d_gene: TRBD1; v_gene: TRBV4-2; CDR3aa: CASSQTGLNSGANVLTF; CDR3nt: TGTGCCAGCAGCCAGACAGGGCTCAACTCTGGGGCCAACGTCCTGACTTTC
j_gene: TRBJ1-4; abundance: -; d_gene: TRBD1; v_gene: TRBV19; CDR3aa: CASKGTGELTNEKLFF; CDR3nt: TGTGCCAGTAAAGGGACAGGGGAACTAACTAATGAAAAACTGTTTTTT
j_gene: TRBJ1-5; abundance: -; d_gene: -; v_gene: TRBV14; CDR3aa: CASTQGQGWQPQHF; CDR3nt: TGTGCCAGCACCCAGGGGCAGGGATGGCAGCCCCAGCATTTT
j_gene: TRBJ1-1; abundance: -; d_gene: -; v_gene: TRBV19; CDR3aa: CASGIGGRQNTEAFF; CDR3nt: TGTGCCAGCGGAATCGGTGGAAGACAGAACACTGAAGCTTTCTTT
j_gene: TRBJ2-3; abundance: -; d_gene: TRBD1; v_gene: TRBV5-1; CDR3aa: CASSLEGATGDTQYF; CDR3nt: TGCGCCAGCAGCTTGGAGGGGGCGACGGGAGATACGCAGTATTTT
j_gene: TRBJ1-2; abundance: once; d_gene: -; v_gene: TRBV7-2; CDR3aa: CASSLEMGVASRYTF; CDR3nt: TGTGCCAGCAGCTTAGAAATGGGTGTAGCGAGTCGCTACACCTTC
j_gene: TRBJ2-1; abundance: -; d_gene: TRBD2; v_gene: TRBV7-6; CDR3aa: CASSPSGRAYYYEQFF; CDR3nt: TGTGCCAGCAGCCCTAGCGGGAGGGCCTATTACTATGAGCAGTTCTTC
j_gene: TRBJ1-4; abundance: -; d_gene: TRBD1; v_gene: TRBV7-6; CDR3aa: CASSNRQGVNEKLFF; CDR3nt: TGTGCCAGCAGCAACCGACAGGGAGTTAATGAAAAACTGTTTTTT
j_gene: TRBJ2-2; abundance: -; d_gene: -; v_gene: TRBV5-1; CDR3aa: CASSLIGGANTGELFF; CDR3nt: TGCGCCAGCAGCTTAATCGGCGGGGCGAACACCGGGGAGCTGTTTTTT
j_gene: TRBJ1-2; abundance: -; d_gene: TRBD1; v_gene: TRBV7-9; CDR3aa: CASSYPLGQGNYGYTF; CDR3nt: TGTGCCAGCAGCTACCCCCTCGGACAGGGAAACTATGGCTACACCTTC
j_gene: TRBJ1-5; abundance: -; d_gene: TRBD1; v_gene: TRBV6-1; CDR3aa: CASSEDRARGQPQHF; CDR3nt: TGTGCCAGCAGCGAGGACAGGGCCAGGGGTCAGCCCCAGCATTTT
j_gene: TRBJ2-3; abundance: -; d_gene: TRBD2; v_gene: TRBV6-1; CDR3aa: CASTGTSTSDTQYF; CDR3nt: TGTGCCAGCACTGGGACTAGCACCTCAGATACGCAGTATTTT
j_gene: TRBJ2-7; abundance: -; d_gene: -; v_gene: TRBV7-9; CDR3aa: CASSLSSGAAYEQYF; CDR3nt: TGTGCCAGCAGCTTAAGTAGTGGGGCCGCCTACGAGCAGTACTTC
j_gene: TRBJ2-1; abundance: -; d_gene: -; v_gene: TRBV11-3; CDR3aa: CASSFEGGPNNEQFF; CDR3nt: TGTGCCAGCAGCTTCGAGGGGGGGCCAAACAATGAGCAGTTCTTC
j_gene: TRBJ1-2; abundance: -; d_gene: -; v_gene: TRBV2; CDR3aa: CASREDGTNYGYTF; CDR3nt: TGTGCCAGCAGGGAGGACGGAACGAACTATGGCTACACCTTC
j_gene: TRBJ2-3; abundance: -; d_gene: -; v_gene: TRBV27; CDR3aa: CASSLSPLARDTQYF; CDR3nt: TGTGCCAGCAGTTTATCCCCCCTAGCGCGAGATACGCAGTATTTT
j_gene: TRBJ1-2; abundance: -; d_gene: TRBD1; v_gene: TRBV27; CDR3aa: CASRTDRDNYGYTF; CDR3nt: TGTGCCAGCAGGACCGACAGGGATAACTATGGCTACACCTTC
j_gene: TRBJ2-7; abundance: -; d_gene: TRBD2; v_gene: TRBV11-2; CDR3aa: CASSFGLAGGHYEQYF; CDR3nt: TGTGCCAGCAGCTTCGGACTAGCGGGAGGGCACTACGAGCAGTACTTC
j_gene: TRBJ1-3; abundance: -; d_gene: TRBD1; v_gene: TRBV10-3; CDR3aa: CAIRGGQGAGFSGNTIYF; CDR3nt: TGTGCCATCAGGGGAGGACAGGGAGCGGGATTCTCTGGAAACACCATATATTTT
j_gene: TRBJ1-2; abundance: once; d_gene: TRBD1; v_gene: TRBV27; CDR3aa: CASSLAGGQGTRGYTF; CDR3nt: TGTGCCAGCAGTTTGGCCGGCGGACAGGGAACTAGAGGCTACACCTTC
j_gene: TRBJ2-2; abundance: -; d_gene: TRBD2; v_gene: TRBV19; CDR3aa: CATLPGGRHTGELFF; CDR3nt: TGTGCCACCCTCCCGGGGGGGCGGCACACCGGGGAGCTGTTTTTT
j_gene: TRBJ2-3; abundance: -; d_gene: -; v_gene: TRBV29-1; CDR3aa: CSVAHTDTQYF; CDR3nt: TGCAGCGTTGCCCACACAGATACGCAGTATTTT
j_gene: TRBJ2-7; abundance: -; d_gene: TRBD2; v_gene: TRBV6-1; CDR3aa: CASSSTGGGVYEQYF; CDR3nt: TGTGCCAGCAGTAGCACGGGCGGGGGGGTATACGAGCAGTACTTC
j_gene: TRBJ2-1; abundance: -; d_gene: -; v_gene: TRBV11-2; CDR3aa: CASSATRGGSYNEQFF; CDR3nt: TGTGCCAGCAGCGCCACAAGGGGTGGATCCTACAATGAGCAGTTCTTC
j_gene: TRBJ1-2; abundance: -; d_gene: -; v_gene: TRBV4-3; CDR3aa: CASSQAQTANYGYTF; CDR3nt: TGCGCCAGCAGCCAAGCTCAAACAGCCAACTATGGCTACACCTTC
j_gene: TRBJ1-6; abundance: once; d_gene: -; v_gene: TRBV4-1; CDR3aa: CASSQDGQGVWTLHF; CDR3nt: TGCGCCAGCAGCCAAGATGGGCAGGGTGTCTGGACCCTCCACTTT
j_gene: TRBJ2-7; abundance: once; d_gene: TRBD2; v_gene: TRBV13; CDR3aa: CASSFSRLAGTATSYEQYF; CDR3nt: TGTGCCAGCAGCTTTTCGAGACTAGCGGGCACCGCCACTTCCTACGAGCAGTACTTC
j_gene: TRBJ2-1; abundance: -; d_gene: TRBD2; v_gene: TRBV2; CDR3aa: CASASGRANEQFF; CDR3nt: TGTGCCAGCGCCAGCGGGAGGGCGAATGAGCAGTTCTTC
j_gene: TRBJ2-2; abundance: -; d_gene: TRBD2; v_gene: TRBV28; CDR3aa: CATRTSGRNTGELFF; CDR3nt: TGTGCCACCCGAACTAGCGGGAGAAACACCGGGGAGCTGTTTTTT